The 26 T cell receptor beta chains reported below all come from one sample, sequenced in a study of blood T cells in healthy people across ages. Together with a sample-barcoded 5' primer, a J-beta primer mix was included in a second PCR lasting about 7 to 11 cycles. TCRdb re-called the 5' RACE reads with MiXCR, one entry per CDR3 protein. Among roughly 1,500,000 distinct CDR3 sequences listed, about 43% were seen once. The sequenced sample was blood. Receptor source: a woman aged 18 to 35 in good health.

The CDR3 region is CASSQRDQGYEQYF. DNA of the CDR3: TGTGCCAGCAGCCAGCGGGACCAGGGCTACGAGCAGTACTTC. The rearrangement joins TRBV3-1 to TRBJ2-5; a weak D match, TRBD2 (6 bases). The DNA end favors TRBJ2-7, so the J call may be wrong. The CDR3 runs 14 residues. Germline CDR1 LGHDT, CDR2 YNNKEL (reference sequence).

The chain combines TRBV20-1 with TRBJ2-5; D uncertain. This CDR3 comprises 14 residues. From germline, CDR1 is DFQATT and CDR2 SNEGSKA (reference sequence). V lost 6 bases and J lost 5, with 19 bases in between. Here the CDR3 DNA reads TGCAGTGCGCGCCGATCGCCGGGTGGGGAGACCCAGTACTTC. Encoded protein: CSARRSPGGETQYF.

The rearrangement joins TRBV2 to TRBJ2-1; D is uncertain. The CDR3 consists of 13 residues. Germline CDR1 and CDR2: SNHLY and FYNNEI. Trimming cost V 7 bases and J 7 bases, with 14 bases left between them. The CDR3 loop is CASTYGPGNEQFF. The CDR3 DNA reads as TGTGCCAGCACCTACGGACCCGGTAATGAGCAGTTCTTC.

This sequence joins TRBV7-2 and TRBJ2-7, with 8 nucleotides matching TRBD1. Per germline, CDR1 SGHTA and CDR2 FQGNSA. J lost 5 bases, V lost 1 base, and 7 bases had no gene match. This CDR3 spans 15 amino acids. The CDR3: CASSLDARGLNEQYF. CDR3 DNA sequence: TGTGCCAGCAGCTTAGATGCCAGGGGGCTAAACGAGCAGTACTTC. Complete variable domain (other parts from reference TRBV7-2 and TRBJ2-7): GAGVSQSPSNKVTEKGKDVELRCDPISGHTALYWYRQSLGQGLEFLIYFQGNSAPDKSGLPSDRFSAERTGGSVSTLTIQRTQQEDSAVYLCASSLDARGLNEQYFGPGTRLTVT.

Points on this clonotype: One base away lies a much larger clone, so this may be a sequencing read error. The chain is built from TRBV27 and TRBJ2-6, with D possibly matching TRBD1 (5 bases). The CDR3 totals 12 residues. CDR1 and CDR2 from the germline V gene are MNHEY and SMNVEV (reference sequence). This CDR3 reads CASSLGANVPTF. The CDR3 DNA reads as TGTGCCAGCAGTTTAGGGGCCAACGTCCCGACTTTC.

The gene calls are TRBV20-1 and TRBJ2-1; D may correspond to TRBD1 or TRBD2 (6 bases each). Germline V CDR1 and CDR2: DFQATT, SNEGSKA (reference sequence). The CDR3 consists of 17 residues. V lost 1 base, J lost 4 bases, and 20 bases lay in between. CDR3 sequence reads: CSARAILGGQFYNEQFF. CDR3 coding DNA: TGCAGTGCTAGAGCGATTTTAGGGGGGCAATTTTACAATGAGCAGTTCTTC.

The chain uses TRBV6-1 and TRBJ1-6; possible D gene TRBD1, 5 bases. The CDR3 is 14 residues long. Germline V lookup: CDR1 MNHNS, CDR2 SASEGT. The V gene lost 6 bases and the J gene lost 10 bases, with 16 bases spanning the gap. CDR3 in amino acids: CASRAGGKPSPLHF. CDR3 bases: TGTGCCAGCAGGGCCGGGGGGAAGCCATCACCCCTCCACTTT.

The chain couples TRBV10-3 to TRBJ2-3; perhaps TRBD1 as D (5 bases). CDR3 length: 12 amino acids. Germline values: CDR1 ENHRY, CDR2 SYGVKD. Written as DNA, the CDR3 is TGTGCAGAAGGGGCTAGCACAGATACGCAGTATTTT. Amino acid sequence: CAEGASTDTQYF.

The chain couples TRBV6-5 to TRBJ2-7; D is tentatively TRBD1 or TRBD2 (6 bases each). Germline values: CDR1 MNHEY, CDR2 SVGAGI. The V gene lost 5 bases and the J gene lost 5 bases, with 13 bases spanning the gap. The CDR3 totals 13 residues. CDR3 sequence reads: CASSTLRGDEQYF. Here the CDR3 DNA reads TGTGCCAGCAGTACATTGAGGGGGGACGAGCAGTACTTC.

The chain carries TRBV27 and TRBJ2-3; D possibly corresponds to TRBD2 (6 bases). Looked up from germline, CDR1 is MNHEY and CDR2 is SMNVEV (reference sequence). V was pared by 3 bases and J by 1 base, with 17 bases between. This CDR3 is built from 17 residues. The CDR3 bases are TGTGCCAGCAGTTTCCTCGGGTTATCGGGGGGCACAGATACGCAGTATTTT. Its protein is CASSFLGLSGGTDTQYF.

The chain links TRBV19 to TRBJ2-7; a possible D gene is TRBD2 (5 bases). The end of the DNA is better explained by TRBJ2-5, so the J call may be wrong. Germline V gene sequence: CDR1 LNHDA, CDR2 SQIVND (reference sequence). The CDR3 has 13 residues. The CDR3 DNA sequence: TGTGCCAGTAGCGACGGAGGAAGTGAGACCCAGTACTTC. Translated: CASSDGGSETQYF.

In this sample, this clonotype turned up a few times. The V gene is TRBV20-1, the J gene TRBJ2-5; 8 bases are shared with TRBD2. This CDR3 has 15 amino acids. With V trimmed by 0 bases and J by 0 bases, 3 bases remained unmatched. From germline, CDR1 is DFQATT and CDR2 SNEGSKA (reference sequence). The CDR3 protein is CSARDYSGDQETQYF. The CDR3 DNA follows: TGCAGTGCTAGAGATTATAGCGGGGACCAAGAGACCCAGTACTTC.

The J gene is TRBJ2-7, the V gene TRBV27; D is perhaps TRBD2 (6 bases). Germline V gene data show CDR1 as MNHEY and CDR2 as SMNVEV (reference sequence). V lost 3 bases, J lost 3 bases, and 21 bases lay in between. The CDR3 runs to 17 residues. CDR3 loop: CASSLQWTGELLYEQYF. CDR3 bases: TGTGCCAGCAGTTTGCAGTGGACGGGAGAGTTACTCTACGAGCAGTACTTC.

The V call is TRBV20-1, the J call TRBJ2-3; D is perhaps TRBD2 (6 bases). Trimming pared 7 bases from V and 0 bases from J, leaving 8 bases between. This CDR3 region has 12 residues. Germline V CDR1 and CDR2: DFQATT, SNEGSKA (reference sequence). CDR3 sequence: CSGRASTDTQYF. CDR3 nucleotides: TGCAGTGGGAGGGCCAGCACAGATACGCAGTATTTT.

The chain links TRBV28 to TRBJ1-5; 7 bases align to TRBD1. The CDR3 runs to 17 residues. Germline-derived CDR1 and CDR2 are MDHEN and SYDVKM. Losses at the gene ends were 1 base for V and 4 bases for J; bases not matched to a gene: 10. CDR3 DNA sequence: TGTGCCAGCAGTTTATACCCACAGGGGCCTACGAATCAGCCCCAGCATTTT. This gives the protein CASSLYPQGPTNQPQHF. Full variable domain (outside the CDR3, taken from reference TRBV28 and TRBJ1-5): DVKVTQSSRYLVKRTGEKVFLECVQDMDHENMFWYRQDPGLGLRLIYFSYDVKMKEKGDIPEGYSVSREKKERFSLILESASTNQTSMYLCASSLYPQGPTNQPQHFGDGTRLSIL.

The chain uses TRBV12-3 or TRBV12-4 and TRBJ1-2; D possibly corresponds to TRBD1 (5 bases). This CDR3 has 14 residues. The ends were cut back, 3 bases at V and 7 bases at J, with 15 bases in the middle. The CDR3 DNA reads TGTGCCAGCAGTTTTCAGGGATCGGTAGGTGGCTACACCTTC. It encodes CASSFQGSVGGYTF.

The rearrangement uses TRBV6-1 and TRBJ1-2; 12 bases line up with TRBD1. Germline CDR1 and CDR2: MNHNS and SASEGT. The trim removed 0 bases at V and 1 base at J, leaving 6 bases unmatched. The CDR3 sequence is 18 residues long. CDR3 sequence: CASSEAWGQGADNYGYTF. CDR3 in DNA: TGTGCCAGCAGTGAAGCGTGGGGACAGGGGGCCGATAACTATGGCTACACCTTC.

This CDR3 is CSAVSAPQEKAQYF. CDR3 coding DNA: TGCAGTGCTGTCTCCGCGCCCCAAGAGAAGGCGCAGTATTTT. V is TRBV20-1 and J is TRBJ2-3; D is ambiguous. This CDR3 contains 14 residues. The V gene's germline CDR1 is DFQATT and CDR2 SNEGSKA (reference sequence). V lost 5 bases, J lost 10 bases, and 22 bases lay in between.

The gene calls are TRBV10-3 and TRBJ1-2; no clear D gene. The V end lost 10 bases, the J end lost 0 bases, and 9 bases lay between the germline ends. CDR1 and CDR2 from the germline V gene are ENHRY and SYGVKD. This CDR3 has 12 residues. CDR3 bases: TGTGCCACCAAAGTAGCTAACTATGGCTACACCTTC. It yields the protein CATKVANYGYTF.

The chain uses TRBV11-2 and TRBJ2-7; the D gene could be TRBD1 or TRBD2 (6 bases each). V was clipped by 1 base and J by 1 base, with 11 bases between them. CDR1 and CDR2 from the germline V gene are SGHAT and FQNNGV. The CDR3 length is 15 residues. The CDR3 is CASSLVTGRSYEQYF. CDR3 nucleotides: TGTGCCAGCAGCTTAGTCACAGGGAGGTCCTACGAGCAGTACTTC.

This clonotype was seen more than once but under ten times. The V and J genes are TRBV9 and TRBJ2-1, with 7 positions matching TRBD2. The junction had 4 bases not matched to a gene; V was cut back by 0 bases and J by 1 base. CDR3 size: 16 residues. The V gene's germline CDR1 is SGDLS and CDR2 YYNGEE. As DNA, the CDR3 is TGTGCCAGCAGCGTAGACGGACTAGGGTCCTACAATGAGCAGTTCTTC. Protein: CASSVDGLGSYNEQFF.

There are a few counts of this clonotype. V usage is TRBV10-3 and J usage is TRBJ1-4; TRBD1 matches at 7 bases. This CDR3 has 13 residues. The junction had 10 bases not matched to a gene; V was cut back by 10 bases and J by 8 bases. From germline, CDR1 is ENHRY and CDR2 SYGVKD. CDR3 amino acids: CATTQGEGEKLFF. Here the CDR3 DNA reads TGTGCCACCACGCAGGGGGAAGGAGAAAAACTGTTTTTT.

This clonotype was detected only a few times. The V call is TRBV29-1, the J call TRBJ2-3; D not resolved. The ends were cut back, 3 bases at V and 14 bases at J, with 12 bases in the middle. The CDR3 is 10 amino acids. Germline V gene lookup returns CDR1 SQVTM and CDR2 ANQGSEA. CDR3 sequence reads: CSVDNGWLYF. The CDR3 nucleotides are TGCAGCGTTGATAACGGGTGGCTGTATTTT.

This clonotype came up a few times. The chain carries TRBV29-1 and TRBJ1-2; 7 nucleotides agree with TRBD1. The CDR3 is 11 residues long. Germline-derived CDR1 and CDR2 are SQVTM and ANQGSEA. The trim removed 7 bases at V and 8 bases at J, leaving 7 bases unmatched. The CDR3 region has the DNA TGCAGCGCTATGACAGGGAAAGGCTACACCTTC. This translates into CSAMTGKGYTF.

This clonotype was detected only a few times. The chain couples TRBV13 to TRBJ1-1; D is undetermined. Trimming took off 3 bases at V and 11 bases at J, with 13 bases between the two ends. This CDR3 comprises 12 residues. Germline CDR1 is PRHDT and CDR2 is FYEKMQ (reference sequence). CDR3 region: CASSFVALEAFF. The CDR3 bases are TGTGCCAGCAGCTTCGTGGCTCTGGAGGCTTTCTTT.

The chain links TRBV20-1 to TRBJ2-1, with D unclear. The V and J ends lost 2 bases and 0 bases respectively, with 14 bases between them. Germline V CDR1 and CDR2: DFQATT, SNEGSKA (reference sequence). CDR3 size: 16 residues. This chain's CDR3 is CSARPTVTGSYNEQFF. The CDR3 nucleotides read TGCAGTGCTAGACCGACTGTGACGGGCTCCTACAATGAGCAGTTCTTC.